Below, 19 T cell receptor beta chains from the same sample are listed, as sequenced in a study of cytomegalovirus exposure and HLA in healthy donors. PCR used 60 Vbeta primers and 13 Jbeta primers. Repertoires were generated with immunoSEQ multiplex PCR, while TCRdb's copy carries only in-frame clones and drops some. Here the sample spans 55,000 to 75,000 clones, almost 80% being singletons. Sequenced: PBMCs. All receptors derive from a girl between 10 and 17 years old in good health and CMV-seropositive.

This sequence joins TRBV11-2 and TRBJ1-5; D gene unclear. This CDR3 is 15 amino acids long. The ends were cut back, 1 base at V and 0 bases at J, with 7 bases in the middle. Germline V gives CDR1 SGHAT, CDR2 FQNNGV. The DNA of the CDR3 is TGTGCCAGCAGCTTAGGAGGGAGTAGCAATCAGCCCCAGCATTTT. Translation gives CASSLGGSSNQPQHF.

This chain joins TRBV30 and TRBJ2-7; 9 bases are a match to TRBD1. After removal of 5 bases from V and 2 bases from J, the junction contained 13 bases not matched to a gene. The CDR3 extends over 16 amino acids. Looked up from germline, CDR1 is GTSNPN and CDR2 is SVGIG (reference sequence). CDR3 protein: CAWDGSDRGVTYEQYF. The CDR3 nucleotides are TGTGCCTGGGACGGATCGGACAGGGGCGTAACCTACGAGCAGTACTTC.

The V call is TRBV28, the J call TRBJ1-6; 8 bases match TRBD1. The CDR3 contains 15 residues. Germline CDR1 and CDR2: MDHEN and SYDVKM. Trimming cost V 6 bases and J 7 bases; bases outside gene matches: 8. CDR3 nucleotide sequence: TGTGCCAGCAGGCATCGACAGGGGCACAATTCACCCCTCCACTTT. Translation gives CASRHRQGHNSPLHF.

The rearrangement joins TRBV30 to TRBJ2-1; 7 bases line up with TRBD1. Germline V lookup: CDR1 GTSNPN, CDR2 SVGIG (reference sequence). This CDR3 is 16 amino acids long. Trimming at V came to 1 base and at J to 4 bases, leaving 10 bases not matched to a gene. The CDR3 region has the DNA TGTGCCTGGAGTGGACAGGGAAACACTTTATACAATGAGCAGTTCTTC. This gives the protein CAWSGQGNTLYNEQFF.

The chain has TRBV19 and TRBJ1-1; the match to TRBD1 covers 7 bases. There are 14 residues in the CDR3. The V gene's germline CDR1 is LNHDA and CDR2 SQIVND (reference sequence). V was pared by 5 bases and J by 4 bases, with 7 bases of the junction left unmatched. CDR3 sequence reads: CASSSQTGFTEAFF. CDR3 bases: TGTGCCAGTAGTTCCCAGACAGGGTTCACTGAAGCTTTCTTT.

The sample holds a few counts of this clone. The CDR3 spells CASSLSGGAWGYTF. In DNA form, the CDR3 reads TGTGCCAGCAGTTTATCGGGGGGCGCGTGGGGCTACACCTTC. The J gene is TRBJ1-2, the V gene TRBV28; TRBD1 is a possible D gene (6 bases). Germline V gene lookup returns CDR1 MDHEN and CDR2 SYDVKM. The V end lost 1 base, the J end lost 8 bases, and 14 bases lay between the germline ends. CDR3 length equals 14 residues.

The rearrangement uses TRBV25-1 and TRBJ2-7, with D unclear. Trimming removed 4 bases from V and 2 bases from J, with 9 bases in between. CDR1 and CDR2 (germline): MGHDK, SYGVNS. The CDR3 sequence is 13 residues long. CDR3 residues: CASSARATYEQYF. The DNA of the CDR3 is TGTGCCAGCAGTGCCCGAGCAACCTACGAGCAGTACTTC.

This chain uses TRBV6-5 with TRBJ2-7; D unresolved. CDR1 is MNHEY and CDR2 is SVGAGI in the germline V gene. The CDR3 is 12 amino acids. V dropped 6 bases and J dropped 4 bases, with 10 bases sitting between them. CDR3 DNA: TGTGCCAGCAGGACACCGAAGTACGAGCAGTACTTC. Amino acids: CASRTPKYEQYF.

The chain recombines TRBV19 with TRBJ2-1; 9 bases map to TRBD2. V gave up 4 bases and J gave up 4 bases; unmatched junction bases: 2. Germline assignment: CDR1 LNHDA and CDR2 SQIVND (reference sequence). There are 14 residues in the CDR3. The CDR3 protein is CASSSGGDYNEQFF. The CDR3 nucleotides are TGTGCCAGTAGTAGCGGGGGGGATTACAATGAGCAGTTCTTC.

The gene calls are TRBV27 and TRBJ2-3, with unresolved D. The CDR3 length is 12 residues. In germline, CDR1 is MNHEY, CDR2 SMNVEV (reference sequence). The germline V and J ends were trimmed by 1 base and 5 bases, with 4 bases remaining between them. The DNA for the CDR3 is TGTGCCAGCAGTTTATTCGGAGATACGCAGTATTTT. This codes for CASSLFGDTQYF.

This clone has more than one count but fewer than ten. The CDR3 loop is CASSDPTAGQPQHF. The CDR3 DNA reads as TGTGCCAGCAGTGACCCCACGGCGGGGCAGCCCCAGCATTTT. The gene calls are TRBV25-1 and TRBJ1-5; D unresolved. CDR3 length: 14 residues. The germline CDR1 and CDR2 sequences are MGHDK and SYGVNS. V was cut by 3 bases and J by 7 bases, with 13 bases left in between.

This clone was detected only once. J is TRBJ2-5 and V is TRBV10-2; tentatively, D is TRBD2 (5 bases). V was clipped by 2 bases and J by 4 bases, with 8 bases between them. Germline assignment: CDR1 WSHSY and CDR2 SAAADI. CDR3 length: 13 amino acids. CDR3 loop: CASSEPRGETQYF. DNA for the CDR3: TGCGCCAGCAGTGAGCCACGGGGAGAGACCCAGTACTTC.

The V gene is TRBV28, the J gene TRBJ2-7, with 7 bases aligning to TRBD1. V lost 8 bases, J lost 0 bases, and 7 bases stayed unmatched. Germline V lookup: CDR1 MDHEN, CDR2 SYDVKM. The CDR3 has 14 residues. In DNA form, the CDR3 reads TGTGCCAGCTGTTCGACAGGGATCTCCTACGAGCAGTACTTC. This translates into CASCSTGISYEQYF.

V is TRBV4-1 and J is TRBJ1-2; unclear D gene. Germline V gene lookup returns CDR1 MGHRA and CDR2 YSYEKL. V dropped 7 bases and J dropped 5 bases, with 8 bases sitting between them. The CDR3 has 11 amino acids. CDR3 sequence: CASTGGYGYTF. In DNA form, the CDR3 reads TGCGCCAGCACTGGAGGGTATGGCTACACCTTC.

The chain joins TRBV2 to TRBJ2-7; D remains unclear. The CDR3 runs to 13 residues. The V gene's germline CDR1 is SNHLY and CDR2 FYNNEI. The V and J ends lost 5 bases and 3 bases respectively, with 11 bases between them. The DNA of the CDR3 is TGTGCCAGCAGTAAGTCGCAGCGCTACGAGCAGTACTTC. Translation: CASSKSQRYEQYF.

The genes are TRBV6-5 and TRBJ1-5, with no clear D. Germline V gene data show CDR1 as MNHEY and CDR2 as SVGAGI. CDR3 length: 14 amino acids. The V and J ends lost 0 bases and 6 bases respectively, with 9 bases between them. This chain's CDR3 is CASSYSRGPQPQHF. The CDR3 coding sequence is TGTGCCAGCAGTTACTCGAGAGGTCCTCAGCCCCAGCATTTT.

The chain combines TRBV15 with TRBJ1-5; TRBD1 is a possible D gene (6 bases). CDR1 LNHNV and CDR2 YYDKDF come from the germline V gene (reference sequence). Trimming removed 3 bases at V and 4 bases at J, with 13 bases between. CDR3 length equals 15 residues. CDR3 bases: TGTGCCACCAGCAGTCAGGGGCCTCGGAATCAGCCCCAGCATTTT. This encodes CATSSQGPRNQPQHF.

The rearrangement uses TRBV6-4 and TRBJ1-6; possibly TRBD1 for D (6 bases). V was clipped by 6 bases and J by 6 bases, with 18 bases between them. The CDR3 runs 16 residues. Germline V gene lookup returns CDR1 MRHNA and CDR2 SNTAGT. The DNA of the CDR3 is TGTGCCAGCAGCCCTACAGGGAGTGTCTCTAATTCACCCCTCCACTTT. It is translated as CASSPTGSVSNSPLHF.

The chain recombines TRBV4-2 with TRBJ2-3; perhaps TRBD2 as D (6 bases). The CDR3 totals 19 residues. Germline values: CDR1 LGHNA, CDR2 YNFKEQ. Trimming removed 0 bases from V and 2 bases from J, with 21 bases in between. The CDR3 coding sequence is TGTGCCAGCAGCCAAGATTGGGGACTGGCGGCGAATCCCACAGATACGCAGTATTTT. The encoded protein is CASSQDWGLAANPTDTQYF.